The 9 T cell receptor beta chains listed next were all sequenced from one sample in a study of blood T cell repertoires in COVID-19. Only in-frame clones appear in the TCRdb table, and some are missing; sequencing was by immunoSEQ multiplex PCR. The sample lists roughly 120,000 clones, 78% occurring once. Sample: peripheral blood. Receptor source: a man between 65 and 85 years old with acute or convalescent COVID-19.

In nucleotides, the CDR3 is TGTGCCAGCAGCTTGGACCGGGACGAGCAGTACTTC. This gives the protein CASSLDRDEQYF. This chain uses TRBV5-5 with TRBJ2-7; no clear D. The CDR3 consists of 12 residues. Trimming took 0 bases from V and 5 from J, leaving 6 bases between them. CDR1 SGHKS and CDR2 YYEKEE come from the germline V gene (reference sequence).

The chain combines TRBV7-2 with TRBJ2-2; TRBD1 is a possible D gene (5 bases). This CDR3 is 16 amino acids long. Germline V gives CDR1 SGHTA, CDR2 FQGNSA. Trimming shortened V by 2 bases and J by 4 bases, and 14 bases separated the two germline ends. Written as DNA, the CDR3 is TGTGCCAGCAGCTTAAATTCTGGGGCAGGCACCGGGGAGCTGTTTTTT. It is translated as CASSLNSGAGTGELFF.

The rearrangement joins TRBV5-4 to TRBJ1-2; 11 nucleotides match TRBD1. Losses at the gene ends were 3 bases for V and 3 bases for J; bases not matched to a gene: 4. There are 15 residues in the CDR3. The germline V gene encodes CDR1 SGHNT and CDR2 YYREEE (reference sequence). CDR3 residues: CASSSDRGLYYGYTF. CDR3 in DNA: TGTGCCAGCAGCTCGGACAGGGGGCTTTACTATGGCTACACCTTC.

This clone was picked up one time. The CDR3 DNA sequence: TGTGCCATCCTATCCCATGGGGACTTTTACGAGCAGTACTTC. Translated: CAILSHGDFYEQYF. The rearrangement joins TRBV10-3 to TRBJ2-7, with D possibly TRBD2 on 6 matching bases. Germline-derived CDR1 and CDR2 are ENHRY and SYGVKD. Trimming cost V 8 bases and J 4 bases, with 18 bases left between them. The CDR3 length is 14 residues.

This clone was found once. The V call is TRBV5-6, the J call TRBJ1-2, with TRBD1 matching 8 bases. V trimming: 7 bases; J trimming: 4 bases; junction bases outside the gene matches: 18. CDR1 and CDR2 (germline): SGHDT, YYEEEE. The CDR3 extends over 17 amino acids. The DNA for the CDR3 is TGTGCCAGCGCCCCCAGACAGGGGAGGGGGTTGGTCTATGGCTACACCTTC. This encodes CASAPRQGRGLVYGYTF.

The chain is built from TRBV6-5 and TRBJ2-1; 8 positions agree with TRBD2. The CDR3 extends over 14 amino acids. With V trimmed by 7 bases and J by 1 base, 3 bases remained unmatched. The germline V gene encodes CDR1 MNHEY and CDR2 SVGAGI. The CDR3 sequence is CASIRGGSYNEQFF. The CDR3, as DNA: TGTGCCAGCATACGCGGGGGGTCCTACAATGAGCAGTTCTTC.

The rearrangement uses TRBV29-1 and TRBJ2-1; the match to TRBD1 covers 7 bases. This CDR3 contains 15 residues. The V gene's germline CDR1 is SQVTM and CDR2 ANQGSEA. Unmatched junction bases numbered 11, after V lost 7 bases and J lost 2 bases. This CDR3 is CSGRGRDRAYNEQFF. Written as DNA, the CDR3 is TGCAGCGGGAGAGGACGGGACAGAGCCTACAATGAGCAGTTCTTC.

The chain uses TRBV29-1 and TRBJ1-2, with D possibly being TRBD1 (6 bases). The V end was cut by 4 bases, the J end by 0 bases, with 15 bases between. This CDR3 is 15 amino acids long. From germline, CDR1 is SQVTM and CDR2 ANQGSEA. The CDR3 sequence: CSVVGVGGTNYGYTF. CDR3 coding DNA: TGCAGCGTTGTGGGGGTAGGGGGAACTAACTATGGCTACACCTTC. Together with reference TRBV29-1 and TRBJ1-2, the CDR3 gives the full variable domain: SAVISQKPSRDICQRGTSLTIQCQVDSQVTMMFWYRQQPGQSLTLIATANQGSEATYESGFVIDKFPISRPNLTFSTLTVSNMSPEDSSIYLCSVVGVGGTNYGYTFGSGTRLTVV.

The rearrangement joins TRBV7-9 to TRBJ2-3, with 10 bases matching TRBD2. The CDR3 length is 16 residues. Germline V gives CDR1 SEHNR, CDR2 FQNEAQ (reference sequence). V gave up 5 bases and J gave up 6 bases; unmatched junction bases: 11. CDR3 nucleotide sequence: TGTGCCAGCAGCCCTCTGGAGCGGGGGGGCTCGGATACGCAGTATTTT. As protein: CASSPLERGGSDTQYF.